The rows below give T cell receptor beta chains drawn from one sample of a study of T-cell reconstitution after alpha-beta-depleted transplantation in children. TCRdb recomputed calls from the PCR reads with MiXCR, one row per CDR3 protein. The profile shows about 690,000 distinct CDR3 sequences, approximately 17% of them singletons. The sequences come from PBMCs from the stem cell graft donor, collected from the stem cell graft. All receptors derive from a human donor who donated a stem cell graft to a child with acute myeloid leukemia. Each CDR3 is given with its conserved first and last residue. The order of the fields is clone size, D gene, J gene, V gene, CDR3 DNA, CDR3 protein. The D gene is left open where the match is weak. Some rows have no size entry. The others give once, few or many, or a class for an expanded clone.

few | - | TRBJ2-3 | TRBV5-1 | TGCGCCAGCAGCTTTGGGGGGAAAGATACGCAGTATTTT | CASSFGGKDTQYF
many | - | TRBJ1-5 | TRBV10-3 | TGTGCCATCAGTGAGGGGAACAGGGATAATCAGCCCCAGCATTTT | CAISEGNRDNQPQHF
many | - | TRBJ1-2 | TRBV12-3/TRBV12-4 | TGTGCCAGCAGTTTTAACCCCTACGGATATGGCTACACCTTC | CASSFNPYGYGYTF
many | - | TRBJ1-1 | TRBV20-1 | TGCAGTGCTCGGATCCCTGGATCGAACGGAGCTTTCTTT | CSARIPGSNGAFF
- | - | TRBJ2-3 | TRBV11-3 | TGTGCCAGCAGCTCGGGCCGCTTCACAGATACGCAGTATTTT | CASSSGRFTDTQYF
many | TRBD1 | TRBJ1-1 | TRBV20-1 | TGCAGTGCTCAGGGGGGCGGGAACACTGAAGCTTTCTTT | CSAQGGGNTEAFF
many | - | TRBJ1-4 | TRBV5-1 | TGCGCCAGCAGCTTGACCACAGGGAGTGAAAAACTGTTTTTT | CASSLTTGSEKLFF
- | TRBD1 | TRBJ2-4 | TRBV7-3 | TGTGCCAGCAGCTTACGAGGACAGGACAACACTCAGTACTTC | CASSLRGQDNTQYF
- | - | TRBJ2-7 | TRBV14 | TGTGCCAGCAGCTCAAGACATATCGAGCAGTACTTC | CASSSRHIEQYF
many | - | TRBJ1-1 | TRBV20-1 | TGCAGTGCCCCAGGACTGGGAATGAACACTGAAGCTTTCTTT | CSAPGLGMNTEAFF
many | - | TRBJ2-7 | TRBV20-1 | TGCAGTGCGTACTCCCAGGGGATCTCCTACGAGCAGTACTTC | CSAYSQGISYEQYF
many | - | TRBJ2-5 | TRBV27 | TGTGCCAGCAGCGCCACTTGGGTTCGAGAGACCCAGTACTTC | CASSATWVRETQYF
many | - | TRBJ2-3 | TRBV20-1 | TGCAGTGCTAGAGATCTAACAGGGTTAGGAGATACGCAGTATTTT | CSARDLTGLGDTQYF
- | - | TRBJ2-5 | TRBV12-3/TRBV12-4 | TGTGCCAGCAGTCGCAGGGGGGGGGACCAAGAGACCCAGTACTTC | CASSRRGGDQETQYF
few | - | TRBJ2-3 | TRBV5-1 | TGCGCCAGCAGCTTCTTGGTTACAGGGCAGGGAGATACGCAGTATTTT | CASSFLVTGQGDTQYF
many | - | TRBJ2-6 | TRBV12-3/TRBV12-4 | TGTGCCAGCAGTACAACGACAGGCGACTCTTTCGACTCTGGGGCCAACGTCCTGACTTTC | CASSTTTGDSFDSGANVLTF
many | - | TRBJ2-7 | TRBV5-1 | TGCGCCAGCAGCTTGGAACAGGAGATTCCCTACGAGCAGTACTTC | CASSLEQEIPYEQYF
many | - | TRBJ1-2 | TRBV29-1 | TGCAGCGTTGAGGACGGCTACACCTTC | CSVEDGYTF
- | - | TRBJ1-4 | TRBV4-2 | TGTGCCAGCAGCCAGGGGCTGGCTAATGAAAAACTGTTTTTT | CASSQGLANEKLFF
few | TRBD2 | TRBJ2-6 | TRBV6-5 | TGTGCCAGCAGTTACTCGTCGGGGGGCTCTGGGGCCAACGTCCTGACTTTC | CASSYSSGGSGANVLTF
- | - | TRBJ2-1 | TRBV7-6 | TGTGCCAGCAGCTTAGAGGGGGGGCTAATCAATGAGCAGTTCTTC | CASSLEGGLINEQFF
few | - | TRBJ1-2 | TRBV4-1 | TGCGCCAGCAGCCAAGATCGAATAAACTATGGCTACACCTTC | CASSQDRINYGYTF
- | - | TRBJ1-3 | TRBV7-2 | TGTGCCAGCAGCTTACGGTACGGGGTCTTCTCTGGAAACACCATATATTTT | CASSLRYGVFSGNTIYF
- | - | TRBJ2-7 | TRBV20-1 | TGCAGTGCTAGAACCGGGACATCCTCCTACGAGCAGTACTTC | CSARTGTSSYEQYF
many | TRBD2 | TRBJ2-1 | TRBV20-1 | TGCAGTGCTTCCGGGACTAGTTGGCACAATGAGCAGTTCTTC | CSASGTSWHNEQFF
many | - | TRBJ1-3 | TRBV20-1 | TGCAGTGCTAGAACTACCACAGGGAGCGTCAACACCATATATTTT | CSARTTTGSVNTIYF
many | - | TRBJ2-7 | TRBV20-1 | TGCAGTGCTAGAGGGACAGCCGGATACGAGCAGTACTTC | CSARGTAGYEQYF
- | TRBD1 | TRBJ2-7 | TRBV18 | TGTGCCAGCTCGCTTCGGGACAGCAACGAGCAGTACTTC | CASSLRDSNEQYF
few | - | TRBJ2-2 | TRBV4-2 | TGTGCCAGCAGCCGGTGGACAGCCGCGAGTACCGGGGAGCTGTTTTTT | CASSRWTAASTGELFF
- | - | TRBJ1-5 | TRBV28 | TGTGCCAGCGGGCGCCGGGGATCTAGCAATCAGCCCCAGCATTTT | CASGRRGSSNQPQHF
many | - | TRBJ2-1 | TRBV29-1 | TGCAGCGTTGACCAAAATCCTGTCGGCAACAATGAGCAGTTCTTC | CSVDQNPVGNNEQFF
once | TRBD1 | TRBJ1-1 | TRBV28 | TGTGCCAGCAGTTTCGGGGACAGGTACACTGAAGCTTTCTTT | CASSFGDRYTEAFF
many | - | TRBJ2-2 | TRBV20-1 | TGCAGTGCTACTACAGTGGTACCCGGGGAGCTGTTTTTT | CSATTVVPGELFF
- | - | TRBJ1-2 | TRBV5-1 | TGCGCCAGCAGCTTGAATTCGAGGGACTATGGCTACACCTTC | CASSLNSRDYGYTF
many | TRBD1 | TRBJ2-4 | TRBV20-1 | TGCAGTGCTAGACCGGGGACAGGGGAAAACATTCAGTACTTC | CSARPGTGENIQYF
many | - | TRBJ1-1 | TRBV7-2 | TGTGCCAGCAGCCTCATACATACGAACACTGAAGCTTTCTTT | CASSLIHTNTEAFF
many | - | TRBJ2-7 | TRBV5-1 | TGCGCCAGCAGCTTACTACCGGGACACGACTACGAGCAGTACTTC | CASSLLPGHDYEQYF
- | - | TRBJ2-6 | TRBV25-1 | TGTGCCAGCACCCTAGGGGAGGCCAACGTCCTGACTTTC | CASTLGEANVLTF
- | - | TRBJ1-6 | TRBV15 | TGTGCCACCAGCCCTAAAAGGGCTGATTCACCCCTCCACTTT | CATSPKRADSPLHF
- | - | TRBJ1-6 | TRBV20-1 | TGCAGTGCTAGAGGAGGCTGGGGAAACCACTTT | CSARGGWGNHF
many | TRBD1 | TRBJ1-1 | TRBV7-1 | TGTGCCAGCAGCTCACCAAGCCCCAGAACAGGGGAAGACATCATAGGGAACACTGAAGCTTTCTTT | CASSSPSPRTGEDIIGNTEAFF
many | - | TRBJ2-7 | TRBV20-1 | TGCAGTGCTAGAGGTTGGGGGGGATCAGGGGCGGCCTACGAGCAGTACTTC | CSARGWGGSGAAYEQYF
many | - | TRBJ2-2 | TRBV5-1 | TGCGCCAGCAGCTTGGTGGCGGACCCACCCGGGGAGCTGTTTTTT | CASSLVADPPGELFF
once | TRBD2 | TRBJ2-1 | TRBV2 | TGTGCCGGGGAGACTAGCGGGGGGTTAAATGAGCAGTTCTTC | CAGETSGGLNEQFF
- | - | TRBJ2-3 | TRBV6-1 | TGTGCCAGCAGTGAAAAACTAGCCATTTGGTCAGATACGCAGTATTTT | CASSEKLAIWSDTQYF
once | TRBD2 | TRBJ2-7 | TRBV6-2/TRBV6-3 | TGTGCCAGCAGTTACTCCCCTAGCGGGGTAAAGGCGAGCTACGAGCAGTACTTC | CASSYSPSGVKASYEQYF
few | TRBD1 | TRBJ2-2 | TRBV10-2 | TGCGCCACCCCGGGACAGGGGGCCGGGGAGCTGTTTTTT | CATPGQGAGELFF
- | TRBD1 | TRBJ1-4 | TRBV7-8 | TGTGCCAGCAGCTTAGGAAACAGGGGGCGTGGGGAAAAACTGTTTTTT | CASSLGNRGRGEKLFF